Below, one TCR beta chain is given with its context. Its binding antigen is unknown. No qualities accompany the bases; no much larger clone lies one base away. The sample is drawn from a study of blood T cell repertoires in COVID-19 (dated by TCRdb to the early 2020s). For the wider study: Recovered participants in ImmuneRACE Cohort 3 were defined by two consecutive negative NP/OP PCR tests, clearance by a healthcare professional, or resolution of symptoms. The collaborator samples originated in the United States, Italy and Spain and spanned the acute and convalescent phases of COVID-19. The prospective study material was composed of cDNA or gDNA derived from T cells, B-cell-depleted T cells, or PBMCs. Subjects who had been exposed to COVID-19, were actively infected with it, or had recovered from it provided the deeply sampled blood TCRbeta repertoires that made up the dataset. The repertoires were released in a freely available public database meant as a resource for research on the immune response to SARS-CoV-2. The samples were drawn from the first 160 participants of the ongoing ImmuneRACE study and from some 1,300 subjects provided by 6 global collaborators. Nearly every sample came with metadata listing a de-identified subject ID, COVID-19 status, age in years and sex. Where HLA class I and class II types were available, the types were taken from metadata supplied by the sample provider, not from assay-based typing. Study-wide findings and limitations: How much clinical and demographic metadata was included differed by source and by participant, and the metadata was provided uncurated.

The germline V gene provides CDR1 MNHEY and CDR2 SVGAGI. The CDR3 measures 15 amino acids from cysteine to phenylalanine. Just CDR3 DNA is preserved here, 45 bases in frame from base 1. For this chain, trimming is 5 bases at the V end and 4 bases at the J end, and the number of junction bases without a gene match is 8. Participants in the prospective study were enrolled through a virtual design, were aged roughly 18 to 100 years, and lived in 20 to 30 United States geographic areas. In the prospective study, cohorts were assigned on the basis of participant-reported clinical history obtained from a screening survey and a study questionnaire. Mobile phlebotomists in the prospective study collected whole blood, serum and a nasopharyngeal or oropharyngeal swab from every participant. Additional blood draws and questionnaires over an approximately 2-month period could optionally be provided by prospective study participants. Blood samples from the prospective study were shipped frozen or at room temperature prior to DNA extraction.

The immunoSEQ Assay, a bias-controlled multiplex PCR, was used to amplify TCRbeta CDR3 regions from genomic DNA. In the paper's pipeline: The number of nucleated cells in each sample was estimated from the amplification of reference gene primers within the assay. To quantify the absolute abundance of each unique TCRbeta CDR3 rearrangement, sequence reads were collapsed and filtered. For each sample, productive Simpson clonality was calculated as the square root of Simpson's diversity index over productive rearrangements. This is the immuneACCESS table as TCRdb keeps it, with only in-frame sequences that have V and J called. A part of the clones is gone; compared with another copy, unresolved V genes explain less than half, and the rest is unexplained. Clone size and the V and J calls come from that table; the DNA yielded D and trimming. The sample profile shows hundreds of thousands of clones; 88% of them were found once. The ten top clones hold around 2% of the sample.

Sequenced sample: PBMCs or T cells enriched from blood (not recorded which). This receptor was identified in a woman aged 55-70 years in a cohort exposed to, infected with or recovered from COVID-19 (not recorded which). The chain is made from TRBV6-5 and TRBJ2-1, with 7 bases in between that match TRBD1. The bases are TGTGCCAGCAGTCAACAGGGGATGGAGTACAATGAGCAGTTCTTC. Translation gives CASSQQGMEYNEQFF.